This T cell receptor beta chain was captured by sequencing in a study of CD8 T cells in Susac syndrome. Random hexamers were used to reverse transcribe roughly 0.5 to 1 ug of RNA. Amplification of TCR beta CDR3 spanned 54 Vbeta and 13 Jbeta via immunoSEQ multiplex PCR. TCRdb re-analysed the immunoSEQ multiplex PCR reads in MiXCR, keeping a single row per CDR3 protein. The repertoire includes approximately 77,000 distinct CDR3 sequences, 85% to 95% of them detected once, and around 0.57% sits in the top ten. Trimming stripped 3 bases from V and 4 bases from J, with 15 bases between. CDR1 is DFQATT, CDR2 SNEGSKA, per germline (reference sequence). This CDR3 comprises 14 residues.

This chain links TRBV20-1 with TRBJ2-5; TRBD1 might be the D (5 bases). The receptor comes from a human donor with Susac syndrome. Sequencing was performed on CD4+ T cells from PBMCs. In DNA, the CDR3 is TGCAGTGCTAGTTCCGCGACAGCTATAGAGACCCAGTACTTC. It codes for CSASSATAIETQYF.